This T cell receptor beta chain was sequenced for a study of T cell responses to AZD1222 COVID-19 vaccine. Worth noting for this clone: Its antigen is as yet unknown.

Germline V lookup: CDR1 MNHEY, CDR2 SMNVEV (reference sequence). The CDR3 is made up of 15 amino acids. With 0 bases removed from V and 6 bases from J, the gap between germline ends came to 13 bases. Profiling relied on immunoSEQ multiplex PCR, and the TCRdb table lists in-frame clones only, not all of them. This table has about 110,000 clones, over 80% appearing once. Study-wide points: As reported, nearly half of all spike-specific TCRs target variant regions that are unmutated.

The V call is TRBV27, the J call TRBJ2-3, with D tentatively TRBD1 (5 bases). The starting material was peripheral blood, obtained on day 0 of AZD1222 vaccination. The clonotype was recovered from an adult in good health. CDR3 nucleotides: TGTGCCAGCAGTTTATCAGGTGGGGCGAGTGATACGCAGTATTTT. Encoded protein: CASSLSGGASDTQYF.